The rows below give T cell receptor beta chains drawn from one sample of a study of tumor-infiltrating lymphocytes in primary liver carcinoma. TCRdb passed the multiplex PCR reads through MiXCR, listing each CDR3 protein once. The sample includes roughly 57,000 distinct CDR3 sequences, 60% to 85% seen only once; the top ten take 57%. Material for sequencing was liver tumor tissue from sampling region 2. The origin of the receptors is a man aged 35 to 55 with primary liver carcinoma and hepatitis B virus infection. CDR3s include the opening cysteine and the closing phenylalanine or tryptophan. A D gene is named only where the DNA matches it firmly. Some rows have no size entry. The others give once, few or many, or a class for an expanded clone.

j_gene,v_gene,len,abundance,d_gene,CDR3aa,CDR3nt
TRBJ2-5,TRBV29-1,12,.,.,CSSMDSGETRYF,TGCAGCAGTATGGACAGTGGAGAGACCCGGTACTTT
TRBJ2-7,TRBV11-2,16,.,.,CASSLEMAPKPREQYF,TGTGCCAGCAGCTTAGAGATGGCACCAAAACCCCGCGAGCAATACTTC
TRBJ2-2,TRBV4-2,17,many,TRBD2,CASSQGGLAGDFGELFF,TGTGCCAGCAGCCAAGGGGGCCTAGCGGGAGATTTCGGGGAGCTGTTTTTT
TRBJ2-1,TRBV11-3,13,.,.,CASSSDALGKQFF,TGTGCCAGCAGTTCGGACGCGCTGGGTAAGCAGTTCTTC
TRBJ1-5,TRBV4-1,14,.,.,CASSQHNARVAQHF,TGCGCCAGCAGCCAGCACAACGCGCGCGTGGCCCAGCATTTT
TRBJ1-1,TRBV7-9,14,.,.,CASSFHEGNTEAFF,TGTGCCAGCAGCTTCCACGAGGGGAATACTGAAGCTTTCTTT
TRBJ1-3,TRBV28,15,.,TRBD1,CASSPPTGWANTIYF,TGTGCCAGCAGCCCCCCGACAGGGTGGGCAAACACCATATATTTT
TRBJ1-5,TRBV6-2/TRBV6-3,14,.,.,CASTLVKEDQLQHF,TGTGCTAGCACCCTGGTGAAAGAGGATCAGCTCCAGCATTTT
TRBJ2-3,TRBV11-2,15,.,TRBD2,CVSGNSGRFTDTQYF,TGTGTCAGCGGCAATAGCGGGAGATTTACAGATACGCAGTATTTT
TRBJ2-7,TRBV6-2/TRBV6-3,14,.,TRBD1,CASSSLTGANEQYF,TGTGCCAGCAGTTCCCTGACAGGGGCCAACGAGCAGTACTTC
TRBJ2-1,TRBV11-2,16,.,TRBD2,CASSLEFLAEMNEQFF,TGCGCCAGCAGCTTAGAGTTCCTAGCGGAAATGAATGAGCAGTTCTTC
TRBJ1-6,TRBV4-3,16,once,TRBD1,CACSSWDRGWNSPLHF,TGCGCCTGCAGCTCCTGGGACAGGGGATGGAATTCACCCCTCCACTTT
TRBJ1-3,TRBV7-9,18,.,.,CASSLADLALRSGNTIYF,TGTGCCAGCAGCTTAGCGGACTTAGCCCTCCGCTCTGGAAACACCATATATTTT
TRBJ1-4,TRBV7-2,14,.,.,CASSLRGGNEKLFF,TGTGCCAGCAGCTTGAGAGGGGGGAATGAAAAACTGTTTTTT
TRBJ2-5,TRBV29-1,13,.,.,CKVEVPQQETQYF,TGCAAAGTTGAAGTCCCCCAACAAGAGACCCAGTACTTC
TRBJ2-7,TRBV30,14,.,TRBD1,CAWNNIGTGDEQYF,TGTGCCTGGAATAATATCGGGACAGGGGACGAGCAGTACTTC
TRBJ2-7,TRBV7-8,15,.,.,CTSNVIAGSRWEQYF,TGTACCAGCAATGTAATCGCGGGGAGCCGGTGGGAGCAGTACTTC
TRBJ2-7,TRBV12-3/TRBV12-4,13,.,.,CASSPFAGYEQYF,TGTGCCAGCAGTCCTTTTGCAGGGTACGAGCAGTACTTC
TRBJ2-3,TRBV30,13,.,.,CAWSTGYPDTHYF,TGTGCCTGGAGTACAGGGTACCCAGATACGCACTATTTT
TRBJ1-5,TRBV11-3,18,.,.,CASSQRTRHENSNQPQHF,TGTGCCAGCAGCCAAAGAACCCGACATGAGAATAGCAATCAGCCCCAACATTTT